One sample yielded the 12 T cell receptor beta chains listed below, sequenced in a study of CD8 T cells in Susac syndrome. Reverse transcription of roughly 0.5 to 1 ug RNA was carried out with random hexamers. TCRdb itself ran the immunoSEQ multiplex PCR reads through MiXCR, one entry per CDR3 protein. The sample shows some 260,000 distinct CDR3 sequences, more than 75% of them seen only once. The sequencing sample was made of CD8+ T cells from PBMCs. The receptors stem from a human donor with multiple sclerosis.

The chain combines TRBV28 with TRBJ2-7; 7 bases are a match to TRBD1. Trimming at V came to 6 bases and at J to 0 bases, leaving 8 bases not matched to a gene. Germline loops: CDR1 MDHEN, CDR2 SYDVKM. The CDR3 covers 15 residues. CDR3 bases: TGTGCCAGCAGACTCGACAGGGAACCCTCCTACGAGCAGTACTTC. Protein: CASRLDREPSYEQYF.

The CDR3 DNA follows: TGCGCCAGCAGCTTGCAGGCTAGCGGGAACTACAATGAGCAGTTCTTC. Residues: CASSLQASGNYNEQFF. The chain carries TRBV5-1 and TRBJ2-1, with 9 positions matching TRBD2. The V gene's germline CDR1 is SGHRS and CDR2 YFSETQ. The CDR3 totals 16 residues. V shed 1 base and J 3 bases; nucleotides not matched to a gene: 5. The full variable domain, with the rest looked up from reference TRBV5-1 and TRBJ2-1, is KAGVTQTPRYLIKTRGQQVTLSCSPISGHRSVSWYQQTPGQGLQFLFEYFSETQRNKGNFPGRFSGRQFSNSRSEMNVSTLELGDSALYLCASSLQASGNYNEQFFGPGTRLTVL.

The chain joins TRBV12-3 or TRBV12-4 to TRBJ2-1, with D possibly being TRBD2 (6 bases). CDR3 size: 12 residues. V was pared by 7 bases and J by 6 bases, with 10 bases between. The CDR3 DNA reads as TGTGCCAGCACCTGGAGGGGCAATGAGCAGTTCTTC. Translated, it gives CASTWRGNEQFF.

V gene TRBV14 combines with J gene TRBJ2-1; D gene ambiguous. The CDR3 totals 15 residues. The V end was cut by 0 bases, the J end by 1 base, with 7 bases between. Germline V gives CDR1 SGHDN, CDR2 FVKESK. DNA of the CDR3: TGTGCCAGCAGCCAAGATTCTGGGTCCTACAATGAGCAGTTCTTC. Translation: CASSQDSGSYNEQFF. Full variable domain (rest looked up from reference TRBV14 and TRBJ2-1): EAGVTQFPSHSVIEKGQTVTLRCDPISGHDNLYWYRRVMGKEIKFLLHFVKESKQDESGMPNNRFLAERTGGTYSTLKVQPAELEDSGVYFCASSQDSGSYNEQFFGPGTRLTVL.

The chain employs TRBV15 and TRBJ1-2; the D gene is possibly TRBD1 (5 bases). Trimming took off 5 bases at V and 8 bases at J, with 18 bases between the two ends. The CDR3 spans 14 residues. Germline-derived CDR1 and CDR2 are LNHNV and YYDKDF (reference sequence). The CDR3: CATSQEAGLRGYTF. As DNA, the CDR3 is TGTGCCACCAGCCAAGAAGCGGGACTAAGGGGCTACACCTTC.

The J gene is TRBJ2-3, the V gene TRBV19; D perhaps matches TRBD2 (5 bases). The V gene's germline CDR1 is LNHDA and CDR2 SQIVND (reference sequence). V gave up 7 bases and J gave up 1 base, with 12 bases separating them. This CDR3 has 14 residues. In DNA, the CDR3 is TGTGCCAGTACACCCCTAGCTGGCACAGATACGCAGTATTTT. Translation: CASTPLAGTDTQYF.

The CDR3 is CASSPDRGAGGYEQYF. CDR3 coding DNA: TGTGCCAGCAGCCCGGACAGGGGAGCCGGAGGCTACGAGCAGTACTTC. This chain joins TRBV5-4 and TRBJ2-7, with TRBD1 identical over 9 bases. This CDR3 is built from 16 residues. Trimming at V came to 4 bases and at J to 3 bases, leaving 11 bases not matched to a gene. From germline, CDR1 is SGHNT and CDR2 YYREEE (reference sequence).

The chain joins TRBV27 to TRBJ2-1; no firm D call. V lost 6 bases and J lost 0, with 18 bases in between. The germline V gene has CDR1 MNHEY and CDR2 SMNVEV (reference sequence). The CDR3 has 17 amino acids. CDR3 DNA sequence: TGTGCCAGCAGGATAACCGTCTCCATTAGCTCCTACAATGAGCAGTTCTTC. Translating gives CASRITVSISSYNEQFF.

Only one count was recorded for this clonotype. The chain employs TRBV12-3 or TRBV12-4 and TRBJ2-5, with 9 bases fitting TRBD1. The V gene end was trimmed by 7 bases and the J gene end by 4 bases; junction bases not matched to a gene: 16. CDR3 size: 17 residues. Written as DNA, the CDR3 is TGTGCCAGCAAAAGCTCCTCACAGGGGGCGCGGGGAGAGACCCAGTACTTC. This gives the protein CASKSSSQGARGETQYF.

This chain links TRBV7-8 with TRBJ2-3, with 16 bases lining up with TRBD2. Trimming took 5 bases from V and 4 from J; bases not matched to a gene: 9. Germline V gives CDR1 SGHVS, CDR2 FQNEAQ. The CDR3 runs to 18 residues. In nucleotides, the CDR3 is TGTGCCAGCAGCATGGGACTAGCGGGAGGGAGGGGCGCAGATACGCAGTATTTT. As protein: CASSMGLAGGRGADTQYF. The variable domain in full, completed from reference TRBV7-8 and TRBJ2-3, reads GAGVSQSPRYKVAKRGQDVALRCDPISGHVSLFWYQQALGQGPEFLTYFQNEAQLDKSGLPSDRFFAERPEGSVSTLKIQRTQQEDSAVYLCASSMGLAGGRGADTQYFGPGTRLTVL.

The rearrangement links TRBV11-2 to TRBJ2-5; D gene unclear. Germline V gives CDR1 SGHAT, CDR2 FQNNGV. The V and J ends lost 0 bases and 5 bases respectively, with 25 bases between them. The CDR3 loop spans 19 amino acids. CDR3 nucleotides: TGTGCCAGCAGCTTAGATCAGCCCTTGTTTTCCCTGTACGCGGAGACCCAGTACTTC. Translating gives CASSLDQPLFSLYAETQYF.

The CDR3 DNA follows: TGTGCCAGCAGACCACGACAGGGGTCGGCCAAAAACATTCAGTACTTC. Its protein product is CASRPRQGSAKNIQYF. V and J are TRBV6-1 and TRBJ2-4; TRBD1 matches 8 bases. This CDR3 comprises 16 residues. The germline V gene encodes CDR1 MNHNS and CDR2 SASEGT. V shed 6 bases, J shed 1 base, and the junction held 8 bases outside the gene matches.